These 32 T cell receptor beta chains were sequenced from one sample in a study of blood T cell repertoires in COVID-19. Clones were sequenced by immunoSEQ multiplex PCR, and TCRdb holds only the in-frame ones, with some missing. Here the sample spans around 200,000 clones, 83% being singletons. The specimen was peripheral blood. Source of these receptors: a woman in her thirties with COVID-19, enrolled during active disease.

The chain employs TRBV15 and TRBJ2-5, with 12 bases aligning to TRBD2. Per germline, CDR1 LNHNV and CDR2 YYDKDF (reference sequence). This CDR3 contains 18 residues. The junction had 6 bases not matched to a gene; V was cut back by 0 bases and J by 1 base. CDR3: CATSREIPGLAGQETQYF. The CDR3 DNA follows: TGTGCCACCAGCAGAGAAATACCGGGACTAGCGGGCCAAGAGACCCAGTACTTC.

The chain employs TRBV6-5 and TRBJ1-2; 8 positions agree with TRBD1. The V gene's germline CDR1 is MNHEY and CDR2 SVGAGI. V was clipped by 6 bases and J by 6 bases; unmatched bases: 6. The CDR3 sequence is 13 residues long. For the CDR3, the DNA is TGTGCCAGCAGCCCGGGACAGGCCCATGGCTACACCTTC. It translates to CASSPGQAHGYTF.

This clone was detected a few times. The chain employs TRBV7-3 and TRBJ2-3; TRBD2 matches 7 bases. V shed 5 bases, J shed 0 bases, and the junction held 8 bases outside the gene matches. Germline-derived CDR1 and CDR2 are SGHTA and FQGTGA. The length of the CDR3 is 16 residues. The CDR3 sequence: CASSTSGGGSTDTQYF. CDR3 bases: TGTGCCAGCAGCACCTCCGGCGGGGGAAGCACAGATACGCAGTATTTT.

CDR3 sequence: CASSSPGFGGELFF. CDR3 bases: TGTGCCAGCAGCTCCCCGGGGTTTGGCGGGGAGCTGTTTTTT. The chain is built from TRBV11-2 and TRBJ2-2; perhaps TRBD2 as D (5 bases). With 4 bases removed from V and 7 bases from J, the gap between germline ends came to 13 bases. The CDR3 spans 14 residues. Germline values: CDR1 SGHAT, CDR2 FQNNGV.

V and J are TRBV7-2 and TRBJ1-2; 8 nucleotides align to TRBD1. V lost 2 bases, J lost 8 bases, and 10 bases stayed unmatched. CDR3 size: 15 residues. CDR1 is SGHTA and CDR2 is FQGNSA in the germline V gene. The CDR3 DNA sequence: TGTGCCAGCAGCTTACAGGGGGCGACCCTGGACGGCTACACCTTC. As protein: CASSLQGATLDGYTF.

The chain is built from TRBV21-1 and TRBJ1-2; the table names TRBD1, a call not compared with the DNA. TRBV21-1 is noted as a pseudogene. This CDR3 has 15 residues. This CDR3 reads CASSFRDRGIYGYTF. The CDR3, as DNA: TGTGCCAGCAGCTTCCGGGACAGGGGAATTTATGGCTACACCTTC.

For the CDR3, the DNA is TGTGCCAGCAGCTTCCCAACCCTCTTGCAGACAGGGGCCAACACTGAAGCTTTCTTT. Amino acid sequence: CASSFPTLLQTGANTEAFF. The chain combines TRBV13 with TRBJ1-1, with 8 bases that match TRBD1. CDR3 length: 19 amino acids. V trimming: 3 bases; J trimming: 2 bases; junction bases outside the gene matches: 17. Per the germline V gene, CDR1 is PRHDT and CDR2 is FYEKMQ (reference sequence). The complete variable domain, with remaining parts taken from reference TRBV13 and TRBJ1-1, reads AAGVIQSPRHLIKEKRETATLKCYPIPRHDTVYWYQQGPGQDPQFLISFYEKMQSDKGSIPDRFSAQQFSDYHSELNMSSLELGDSALYFCASSFPTLLQTGANTEAFFGQGTRLTVV.

The chain recombines TRBV6-8 with TRBJ1-2; perhaps TRBD1 as D (6 bases). Germline V gives CDR1 MNHGY, CDR2 SAAAGT. The CDR3 sequence is 12 residues long. The ends were cut back, 6 bases at V and 4 bases at J, with 9 bases in the middle. Here the CDR3 reads CASRGGLYGYTF. For the CDR3, the DNA is TGTGCCAGCAGGGGGGGGCTCTATGGCTACACCTTC.

The chain joins TRBV7-9 to TRBJ1-1; 7 nucleotides align to TRBD1. The CDR3 has 14 amino acids. Germline V gives CDR1 SEHNR, CDR2 FQNEAQ (reference sequence). V shed 5 bases and J 0 bases; nucleotides not matched to a gene: 3. For the CDR3, the DNA is TGTGCCAGCAGCGGGGACAGCGTGAACACTGAAGCTTTCTTT. Amino acids: CASSGDSVNTEAFF. Together with reference TRBV7-9 and TRBJ1-1, the CDR3 gives the full variable domain: DTGVSQNPRHKITKRGQNVTFRCDPISEHNRLYWYRQTLGQGPEFLTYFQNEAQLEKSRLLSDRFSAERPKGSFSTLEIQRTEQGDSAMYLCASSGDSVNTEAFFGQGTRLTVV.

J is TRBJ1-1 and V is TRBV23-1; D not certain. TRBV23-1 carries the ORF label, with uncertain function. CDR3 length: 14 amino acids. With 7 bases removed from V and 2 bases from J, the gap between germline ends came to 14 bases. CDR3 sequence (DNA): TGCGCCAGCAAGCGGGTACGAGGAAACACTGAAGCTTTCTTT. This sequence encodes CASKRVRGNTEAFF.

The rearrangement uses TRBV6-2 or TRBV6-3 and TRBJ2-5; D is ambiguous. Trimming took off 6 bases at V and 5 bases at J, with 13 bases between the two ends. CDR1 and CDR2 (germline): MNHEY, SVGEGT. This CDR3 region has 13 residues. The CDR3 spells CASSPTRLETQYF. CDR3 sequence (DNA): TGTGCCAGCAGCCCTACACGATTGGAGACCCAGTACTTC.

The genes are TRBV9 and TRBJ2-5, with a tentative D call TRBD2 (7 bases). V dropped 2 bases and J dropped 7 bases, with 18 bases sitting between them. The CDR3 length is 15 residues. Germline V CDR1 and CDR2: SGDLS, YYNGEE. Written as DNA, the CDR3 is TGTGCCAGCAGCGTGGCGGGGGCCGGGGAGGTGACCCAGTACTTC. This sequence encodes CASSVAGAGEVTQYF.

This clone was picked up one time. This rearrangement joins TRBV7-3 to TRBJ2-3; perhaps TRBD2 as D (7 bases). CDR3 size: 18 residues. Trimming shortened V by 2 bases and J by 0 bases, and 18 bases separated the two germline ends. Germline-derived CDR1 and CDR2 are SGHTA and FQGTGA. This CDR3 is CASSLRGGGRSSTDTQYF. The CDR3 coding sequence is TGTGCCAGCAGCTTACGGGGCGGGGGCCGTTCTAGCACAGATACGCAGTATTTT.

This clone was picked up one time. The chain uses TRBV5-5 and TRBJ2-3; 14 bases align to TRBD2. The CDR3 runs to 19 residues. Trimming took 0 bases from V and 2 from J; bases not matched to a gene: 8. Looked up from germline, CDR1 is SGHKS and CDR2 is YYEKEE (reference sequence). CDR3 nucleotide sequence: TGTGCCAGCAGCTTGGGTGTGACTAGCGGGAGGGCCCTCACAGATACGCAGTATTTT. Translation: CASSLGVTSGRALTDTQYF.

This sequence joins TRBV5-4 and TRBJ1-2, with TRBD1 matching over 11 bases. Germline assignment: CDR1 SGHNT and CDR2 YYREEE (reference sequence). The ends lost 4 bases at V and 5 bases at J; junction bases unmatched: 4. This CDR3 is built from 14 residues. In nucleotides, the CDR3 is TGTGCCAGCAGCGGACAGGGGGCCATATATGGCTACACCTTC. This sequence encodes CASSGQGAIYGYTF.

J is TRBJ2-5 and V is TRBV7-3; D remains ambiguous. The CDR3 totals 13 residues. V lost 2 bases and J 2 bases, leaving 6 bases between the germline ends. In germline, CDR1 is SGHTA, CDR2 FQGTGA. The chain's CDR3 is CASSLSRQETQYF. CDR3 bases: TGTGCCAGCAGCTTATCCAGGCAAGAGACCCAGTACTTC.

The chain joins TRBV6-5 to TRBJ2-3; possible D gene TRBD2, 6 bases. CDR3 length equals 12 residues. V was shortened by 6 bases and J by 6 bases, with 10 bases between the two germline ends. Per the germline V gene, CDR1 is MNHEY and CDR2 is SVGAGI. CDR3 region: CASSPGDDTQYF. The DNA of the CDR3 is TGTGCCAGCAGCCCGGGAGATGATACGCAGTATTTT.

The chain links TRBV4-2 to TRBJ2-1; 7 nucleotides align to TRBD2. J gave up 5 bases and V 0 bases, and 4 bases lay outside the gene matches. CDR3 length: 15 amino acids. Looked up from germline, CDR1 is LGHNA and CDR2 is YNFKEQ. CDR3 sequence: CASSQDQAGHNEQFF. CDR3 bases: TGTGCCAGCAGCCAAGACCAAGCGGGGCACAATGAGCAGTTCTTC.

The J gene is TRBJ2-7, the V gene TRBV14, with TRBD2 matching 10 bases. The CDR3 loop spans 15 amino acids. Germline values: CDR1 SGHDN, CDR2 FVKESK. V dropped 1 base and J dropped 4; count of bases not matched to a gene: 4. CDR3 nucleotides: TGTGCCAGCAGCCAAGCTAGCGGGAGATGGTACGAGCAGTACTTC. Protein product: CASSQASGRWYEQYF.

The chain couples TRBV19 to TRBJ2-7, with a tentative D call TRBD1 (6 bases). Germline V gene data show CDR1 as LNHDA and CDR2 as SQIVND (reference sequence). The CDR3 loop spans 15 amino acids. The germline V and J ends were trimmed by 1 base and 2 bases, with 12 bases remaining between them. In DNA form, the CDR3 reads TGTGCCAGTAGTATAGCGAGGACAGCCACCTACGAGCAGTACTTC. Its translation: CASSIARTATYEQYF.

This clone was seen only a few times. The rearrangement joins TRBV29-1 to TRBJ1-5, with D maybe TRBD1 (6 bases). The V end lost 4 bases, the J end lost 5 bases, and 12 bases lay between the germline ends. Germline V CDR1 and CDR2: SQVTM, ANQGSEA. The CDR3 is made up of 13 amino acids. Here the CDR3 reads CSVGVGADQPQHF. As DNA, the CDR3 is TGCAGCGTTGGGGTGGGGGCTGATCAGCCCCAGCATTTT.

This clone was observed a single time. V and J are TRBV5-6 and TRBJ1-2, with TRBD1 identical over 9 bases. Trimming at V came to 4 bases and at J to 4 bases, leaving 8 bases not matched to a gene. Looked up from germline, CDR1 is SGHDT and CDR2 is YYEEEE. The CDR3 extends over 15 amino acids. Written as DNA, the CDR3 is TGTGCCAGCAGCGACTACAGGGGGCGATTCTATGGCTACACCTTC. This encodes CASSDYRGRFYGYTF. Full variable domain (remainder filled in from reference TRBV5-6 and TRBJ1-2): DAGVTQSPTHLIKTRGQQVTLRCSPKSGHDTVSWYQQALGQGPQFIFQYYEEEERQRGNFPDRFSGHQFPNYSSELNVNALLLGDSALYLCASSDYRGRFYGYTFGSGTRLTVV.

This clone has a single count. The rearrangement links TRBV7-9 to TRBJ2-7, with TRBD2 matching over 9 bases. V lost 2 bases and J lost 1; bases outside the gene matches: 6. The CDR3 covers 16 residues. The germline CDR1 and CDR2 sequences are SEHNR and FQNEAQ (reference sequence). The CDR3 nucleotides read TGTGCCAGCAGCTTAATGACAGGACTAGCGTCCTACGAGCAGTACTTC. It translates to CASSLMTGLASYEQYF. Based on the CDR3 plus reference TRBV7-9 and TRBJ2-7, the full variable domain is DTGVSQNPRHKITKRGQNVTFRCDPISEHNRLYWYRQTLGQGPEFLTYFQNEAQLEKSRLLSDRFSAERPKGSFSTLEIQRTEQGDSAMYLCASSLMTGLASYEQYFGPGTRLTVT.

This clone was seen once. The chain uses TRBV6-4 and TRBJ2-1; 11 bases are shared with TRBD2. With V trimmed by 6 bases and J by 6 bases, 7 bases remained unmatched. The CDR3 length is 15 residues. The germline V gene encodes CDR1 MRHNA and CDR2 SNTAGT. The DNA of the CDR3 is TGTGCCAGCAGACAGACTAGCGGGGCTTTCAATGAGCAGTTCTTC. It specifies CASRQTSGAFNEQFF.

To note about this clone: The same CDR3 also results from other DNA sequences found in this sample. V and J are TRBV10-3 and TRBJ1-1; D unclear. V was trimmed by 0 bases and J by 0 bases, leaving 8 bases between them. Germline V gives CDR1 ENHRY, CDR2 SYGVKD. The CDR3 contains 15 residues. The DNA for the CDR3 is TGTGCCATCAGTGAGTCGAGAGGGTTGAACACTGAAGCTTTCTTT. It yields the protein CAISESRGLNTEAFF.

In its sample, this clone was seen a few times. The V and J genes are TRBV2 and TRBJ1-3; D not resolved. The CDR3 has 15 residues. Trimming stripped 2 bases from V and 3 bases from J, with 11 bases between. The germline V gene has CDR1 SNHLY and CDR2 FYNNEI. The CDR3 nucleotides are TGTGCCAGCAGTGAACAGGCGAACCTTGGAAACACCATATATTTT. This translates into CASSEQANLGNTIYF. Variable domain in full (rest from reference TRBV2 and TRBJ1-3): EPEVTQTPSHQVTQMGQEVILRCVPISNHLYFYWYRQILGQKVEFLVSFYNNEISEKSEIFDDQFSVERPDGSNFTLKIRSTKLEDSAMYFCASSEQANLGNTIYFGEGSWLTVV.

This clone was counted a single time. V gene TRBV12-3 or TRBV12-4 combines with J gene TRBJ2-5; D is undetermined. The CDR3 runs 11 residues. Trimming took off 5 bases at V and 3 bases at J, with 4 bases between the two ends. DNA for the CDR3: TGTGCCAGCAGTCTAAAAGAGACCCAGTACTTC. Encoded protein: CASSLKETQYF.

The chain uses TRBV3-1 (or the pseudogene TRBV3-2) and TRBJ2-2; TRBD1 agrees at 9 bases. Germline CDR1 is LGHDT and CDR2 is YNNKEL (reference sequence). The CDR3 loop spans 17 amino acids. V was clipped by 3 bases and J by 1 base; unmatched bases: 6. The CDR3 nucleotides are TGTGCCAGCAGCCACATCTTGGACAGGGGGAACACCGGGGAGCTGTTTTTT. Translating gives CASSHILDRGNTGELFF.

This rearrangement joins TRBV10-3 to TRBJ2-3; 14 bases are a match to TRBD2. Trimming took 0 bases from V and 0 from J; bases not matched to a gene: 2. The CDR3 has 18 residues. Germline V lookup: CDR1 ENHRY, CDR2 SYGVKD. In DNA, the CDR3 is TGTGCCATCAGTGAGTCGAGGACTAGCGGGGGGAGCACAGATACGCAGTATTTT. This sequence encodes CAISESRTSGGSTDTQYF.

Only a few counts were recorded for this clone. In the same sample, other DNA sequences code for this CDR3. This chain links TRBV7-9 with TRBJ2-7, with D unresolved. The CDR3 is made up of 11 amino acids. CDR1 is SEHNR, CDR2 FQNEAQ, per germline (reference sequence). Trimming stripped 5 bases from V and 4 bases from J, with 6 bases between. CDR3 sequence (DNA): TGTGCCAGCAGCCGTTCTTACGAGCAGTACTTC. Its protein is CASSRSYEQYF.

The chain links TRBV5-1 to TRBJ2-5, with 7 bases that match TRBD2. V shed 4 bases and J 3 bases; nucleotides not matched to a gene: 6. CDR3 size: 14 residues. CDR1 SGHRS and CDR2 YFSETQ come from the germline V gene. The CDR3 DNA reads as TGCGCCAGCAGCATGACGGGGGGAGAAGAGACCCAGTACTTC. Residues: CASSMTGGEETQYF.

The count of this clone is one. The V call is TRBV9, the J call TRBJ2-2; TRBD1 aligns across 8 bases. The CDR3 consists of 15 residues. The V gene's germline CDR1 is SGDLS and CDR2 YYNGEE. V was clipped by 0 bases and J by 8 bases; unmatched bases: 6. CDR3 amino acids: CASSVESRGQGELFF. The DNA of the CDR3 is TGTGCCAGCAGCGTAGAATCCAGGGGGCAAGGGGAGCTGTTTTTT.